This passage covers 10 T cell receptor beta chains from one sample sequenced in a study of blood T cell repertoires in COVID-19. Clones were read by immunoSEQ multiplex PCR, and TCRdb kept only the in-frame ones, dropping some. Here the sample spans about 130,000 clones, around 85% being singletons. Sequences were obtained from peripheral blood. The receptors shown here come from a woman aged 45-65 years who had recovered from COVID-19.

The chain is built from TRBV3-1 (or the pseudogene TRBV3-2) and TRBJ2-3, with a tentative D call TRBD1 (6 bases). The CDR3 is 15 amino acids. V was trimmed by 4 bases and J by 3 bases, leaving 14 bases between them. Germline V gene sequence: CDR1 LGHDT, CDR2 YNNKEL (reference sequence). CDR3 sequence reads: CASSRNPQGTDTQYF. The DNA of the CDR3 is TGTGCCAGCAGCCGCAACCCCCAGGGGACAGATACGCAGTATTTT.

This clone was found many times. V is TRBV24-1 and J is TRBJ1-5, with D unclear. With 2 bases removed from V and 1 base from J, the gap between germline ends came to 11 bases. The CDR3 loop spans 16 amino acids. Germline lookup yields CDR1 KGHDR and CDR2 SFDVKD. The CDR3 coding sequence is TGTGCCACCAGTGATTCGTCCTTTAGCAGCAATCAGCCCCAGCATTTT. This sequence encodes CATSDSSFSSNQPQHF.

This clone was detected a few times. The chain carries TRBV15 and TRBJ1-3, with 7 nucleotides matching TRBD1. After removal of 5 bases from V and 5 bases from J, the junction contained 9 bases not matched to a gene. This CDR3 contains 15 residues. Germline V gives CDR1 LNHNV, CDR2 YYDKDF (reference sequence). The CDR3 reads CATSSRDSRRNTIYF. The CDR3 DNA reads TGTGCCACCAGCTCCCGGGACAGCCGTAGAAACACCATATATTTT.

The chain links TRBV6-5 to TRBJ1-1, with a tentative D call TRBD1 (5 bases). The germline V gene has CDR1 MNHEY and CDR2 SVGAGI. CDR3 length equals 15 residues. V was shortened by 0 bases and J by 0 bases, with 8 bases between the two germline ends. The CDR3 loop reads CASSYSAGMNTEAFF. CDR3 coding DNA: TGTGCCAGCAGTTACTCTGCAGGGATGAACACTGAAGCTTTCTTT.

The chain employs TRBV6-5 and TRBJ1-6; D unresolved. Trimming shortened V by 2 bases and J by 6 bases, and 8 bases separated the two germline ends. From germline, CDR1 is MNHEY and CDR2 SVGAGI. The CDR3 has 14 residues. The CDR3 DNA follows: TGTGCCAGCAGTTACCGGGGTCCTAATTCACCCCTCCACTTT. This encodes CASSYRGPNSPLHF.

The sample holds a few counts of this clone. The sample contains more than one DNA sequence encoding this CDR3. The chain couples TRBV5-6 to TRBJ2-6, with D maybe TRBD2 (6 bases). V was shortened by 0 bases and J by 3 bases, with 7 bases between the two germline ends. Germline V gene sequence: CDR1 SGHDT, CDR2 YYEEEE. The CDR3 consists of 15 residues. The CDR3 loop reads CASSLGRGGANVLTF. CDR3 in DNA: TGTGCCAGCAGCTTGGGGCGGGGTGGGGCCAACGTCCTGACTTTC.

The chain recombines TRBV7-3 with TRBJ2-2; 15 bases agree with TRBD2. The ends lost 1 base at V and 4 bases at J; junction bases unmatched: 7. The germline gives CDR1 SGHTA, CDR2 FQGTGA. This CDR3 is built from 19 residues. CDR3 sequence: CASSLMGQGLAGGTGELFF. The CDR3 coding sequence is TGTGCCAGCAGCTTAATGGGACAGGGACTAGCGGGAGGCACCGGGGAGCTGTTTTTT.

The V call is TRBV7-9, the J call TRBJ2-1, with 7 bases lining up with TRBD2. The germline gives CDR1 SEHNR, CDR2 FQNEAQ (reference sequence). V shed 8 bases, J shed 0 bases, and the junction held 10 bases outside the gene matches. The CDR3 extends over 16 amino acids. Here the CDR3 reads CASEQREASSYNEQFF. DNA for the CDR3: TGTGCCAGCGAGCAGCGGGAAGCTAGCTCCTACAATGAGCAGTTCTTC.

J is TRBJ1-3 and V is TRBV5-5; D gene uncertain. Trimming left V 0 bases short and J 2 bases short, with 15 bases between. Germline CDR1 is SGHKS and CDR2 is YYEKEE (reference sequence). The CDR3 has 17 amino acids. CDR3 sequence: CASSLEGVASTGNTIYF. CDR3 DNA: TGTGCCAGCAGCTTGGAAGGAGTGGCCAGTACTGGAAACACCATATATTTT.

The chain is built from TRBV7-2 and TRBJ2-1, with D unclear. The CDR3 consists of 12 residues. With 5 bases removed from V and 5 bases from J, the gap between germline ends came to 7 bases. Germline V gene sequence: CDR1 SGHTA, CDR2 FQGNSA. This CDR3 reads CASSLRDNEQFF. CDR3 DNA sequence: TGTGCCAGCAGCCTACGGGACAATGAGCAGTTCTTC.